This T cell receptor (beta chain) emerged from a study of beta chain features in type 1 diabetes. Study-wide background: Sorted cells, roughly 98,000,000 in number, were examined across all samples.

As regards this clone: Its antigen remains unidentified.

Whole-study findings and limits: In these data, an HLA type influence on TCRB rearrangement remained unresolved. Moderately but significantly shorter TCRB CDR3s were found in Type 1 diabetes patients in all four CD4+ subsets.

The junction had 9 bases not matched to a gene; V was cut back by 4 bases and J by 6 bases. Per germline, CDR1 SGHAT and CDR2 FQDESV (reference sequence). The CDR3 is 15 residues long. Expressed TCRB transcripts were sequenced because the entire RNA isolate underwent reverse transcription. The data were produced by immunoSEQ multiplex PCR, yet TCRdb's version contains in-frame clones alone and is incomplete. This table has 640,000 or so clones, over 12% appearing once. The TCR originated in a man aged 18 to 29 with type 1 diabetes. Material for sequencing was naive CD4+ T cells from blood. The chain has TRBV11-1 and TRBJ2-7; 10 bases map to TRBD1. The CDR3: CASSSSGTGVREQYF. The CDR3 bases are TGTGCCAGCAGCTCCTCCGGGACAGGGGTGCGCGAGCAGTACTTC.